This T cell receptor (beta chain) derives from a study of blood T cell repertoires in COVID-19. In the study overall: There were acute and convalescent COVID-19 samples, and they came from the United States, Italy and Spain. Sources were T cells, B-cell-depleted T cells, or PBMCs; the material itself was cDNA or gDNA.

In the source study's methods: From reference gene primer amplification, estimates of nucleated cell counts were derived. Generated by immunoSEQ multiplex PCR, the TCRdb table keeps only in-frame clones and is missing some. The DNA was the basis for D and trimming; V, J and clone size are from that table. The sample carries 400,000 to 550,000 clones, roughly nine tenths recorded once. The study recruited people aged 18 to 89 years across about 25 US areas. This clone has a single count. Germline V gene sequence: CDR1 MGHDK, CDR2 SYGVNS. This CDR3 is 15 amino acids long. Trimming removed 4 bases from V and 2 bases from J; junction bases left unmatched: 8.

The chain recombines TRBV25-1 with TRBJ2-7; TRBD1 agrees at 7 bases. This TCR was recovered from a woman aged 18-35 years with acute COVID-19. Specimen: PBMCs or T cells enriched from blood (not recorded which). CDR3 sequence reads: CASSGTGVRTYEQYF. CDR3 nucleotide sequence: TGTGCCAGCAGTGGAACAGGGGTACGGACCTACGAGCAGTACTTC.